The following is a T cell receptor (beta chain) sequence with its context. The antigen is unknown. This sample was included in a study of T-cell reconstitution after alpha-beta-depleted transplantation in children. Study outcomes and limitations: Some patients owed their high day-60 TCRbeta diversity to surviving recipient T cells and thymic progenitors. The main origin of T-cell counts and diversity one year after transplant was newly produced T cells.

Unique molecular identifiers tagged the TCRbeta library. TCRdb redid the calling of the PCR reads with MiXCR, one entry per CDR3 protein. The sample yields 45,000 to 55,000 distinct CDR3 sequences, around a tenth seen once. The junction had 13 bases not matched to a gene; V was cut back by 5 bases and J by 5 bases. Germline CDR1 is MNHEY and CDR2 is SMNVEV (reference sequence). The CDR3 sequence is 17 residues long. This clonotype was sampled from a male patient under 10 years old who had a stem cell transplant for chronic granulomatous disease, so the T cells may come from the graft donor. This chain uses TRBV27 with TRBJ2-2, with 8 bases matching TRBD2. The sample was PBMCs, mostly from graft donor cells, taken 60 days after TCRalphabeta/CD19-depleted stem cell transplant. As DNA, the CDR3 is TGTGCCAGCAGTAGAAGACAGGTCGGGGGGGGTACCGGGGAGCTGTTTTTT. Protein product: CASSRRQVGGGTGELFF.